This entry lists 23 T cell receptor beta chains sequenced from one sample in a study of blood T cell repertoires in COVID-19. Generated by immunoSEQ multiplex PCR, the TCRdb table keeps only in-frame clones and is missing some. The top ten clones hold about 9.4% of a sample with fewer than 100,000 clones, 75% to 85% of them seen once. The sample consisted of peripheral blood. These receptors all stem from a woman in her 70s with acute or convalescent COVID-19.

This clone was seen a few times. The V and J genes are TRBV7-2 and TRBJ2-7; TRBD2 matches at 9 bases. After removal of 3 bases from V and 1 base from J, the junction contained 4 bases not matched to a gene. The CDR3 runs to 15 residues. Germline CDR1 is SGHTA and CDR2 is FQGNSA. The CDR3 here is CASSLRTSESYEQYF. Here the CDR3 DNA reads TGTGCCAGCAGCTTGAGGACTAGCGAGTCCTACGAGCAGTACTTC.

V gene TRBV10-3 combines with J gene TRBJ2-2; 8 bases are shared with TRBD2. The germline CDR1 and CDR2 sequences are ENHRY and SYGVKD. There are 15 residues in the CDR3. V lost 5 bases to trimming and J lost 1 base; unmatched junction nucleotides: 3. The CDR3 protein is CAISSGGRNTGELFF. The CDR3 DNA follows: TGTGCCATCAGTAGCGGGGGCCGGAACACCGGGGAGCTGTTTTTT.

The chain recombines TRBV3-1 (or the pseudogene TRBV3-2) with TRBJ1-6, with TRBD1 as a possible D gene (6 bases). Germline values: CDR1 LGHDT, CDR2 YNNKEL (reference sequence). CDR3 length equals 16 residues. Trimming removed 5 bases from V and 3 bases from J, with 14 bases in between. CDR3 loop: CASSYSGVGYNSPLHF. In nucleotides, the CDR3 is TGTGCCAGCAGCTATTCAGGGGTAGGCTATAATTCACCCCTCCACTTT.

The J gene is TRBJ2-7, the V gene TRBV18, with TRBD2 matching over 9 bases. This CDR3 contains 15 residues. V trimming: 1 base; J trimming: 5 bases; junction bases outside the gene matches: 6. Germline CDR1 KGHSH, CDR2 LQKENI. CDR3 sequence (DNA): TGTGCCAGCTCACCACGGGCGGGAGGGCCCCACGAGCAGTACTTC. The encoded protein is CASSPRAGGPHEQYF.

J is TRBJ1-5 and V is TRBV6-6; D possibly corresponds to TRBD1 (6 bases). Germline assignment: CDR1 MNHNY and CDR2 SVGAGI (reference sequence). Deletions cut 5 bases from V and 1 base from J, with 15 bases between. The CDR3 has 16 residues. The CDR3 region has the DNA TGTGCCAGCAGTAAAATCCAGGGGATAAGCAATCAGCCCCAGCATTTT. Protein sequence: CASSKIQGISNQPQHF.

Only a few counts were recorded for this clone. The chain links TRBV7-9 to TRBJ1-2, with a tentative D call TRBD1 (5 bases). Per the germline V gene, CDR1 is SEHNR and CDR2 is FQNEAQ (reference sequence). Trimming left V 0 bases short and J 2 bases short, with 10 bases between. CDR3 length: 15 residues. The CDR3 protein is CASSLATAGNYGYTF. The CDR3 region has the DNA TGTGCCAGCAGCTTAGCGACGGCAGGGAACTATGGCTACACCTTC.

This clone was counted a single time. The chain has TRBV2 and TRBJ1-4; 7 bases align to TRBD1. Germline-derived CDR1 and CDR2 are SNHLY and FYNNEI. J lost 1 base, V lost 6 bases, and 5 bases had no gene match. The CDR3 extends over 15 amino acids. The CDR3 region is CASSFNRGTNEKLFF. Here the CDR3 DNA reads TGTGCCAGCAGCTTCAACAGGGGAACTAATGAAAAACTGTTTTTT.

The CDR3 coding sequence is TGTGCCAGCAGTTACATGCCTAGCGGGGGGGATGTTGCCGGGGAGCTGTTTTTT. Amino acid sequence: CASSYMPSGGDVAGELFF. V gene TRBV6-2 or TRBV6-3 combines with J gene TRBJ2-2; 12 nucleotides line up with TRBD2. This CDR3 comprises 18 residues. Germline V lookup: CDR1 MNHEY, CDR2 SVGEGT. The V and J ends lost 2 bases and 6 bases, in that order; junction bases with no gene match: 10.

The chain couples TRBV30 to TRBJ2-3; 8 bases align to TRBD2. The junction had 6 bases not matched to a gene; V was cut back by 5 bases and J by 2 bases. This CDR3 is 14 amino acids long. Germline CDR1 and CDR2: GTSNPN and SVGIG (reference sequence). The CDR3: CAWGSGTNTDTQYF. The CDR3 DNA reads TGTGCCTGGGGTAGCGGGACGAACACAGATACGCAGTATTTT.

This chain connects TRBV6-6 to TRBJ2-7; TRBD1 matches at 7 bases. J lost 1 base, V lost 4 bases, and 1 base had no gene match. The germline V gene has CDR1 MNHNY and CDR2 SVGAGI (reference sequence). The CDR3 runs 13 residues. CDR3 nucleotide sequence: TGTGCCAGCAGTTGGGGACAGTCCTACGAGCAGTACTTC. It specifies CASSWGQSYEQYF.

The gene calls are TRBV19 and TRBJ1-1; 10 positions match TRBD1. The CDR3 has 15 amino acids. V was pared by 5 bases and J by 11 bases, with 14 bases of the junction left unmatched. In germline, CDR1 is LNHDA, CDR2 SQIVND (reference sequence). DNA of the CDR3: TGTGCCAGTAGTCAGAAAGACAGGGGGCTTAATGAGGCTTTCTTT. Translating gives CASSQKDRGLNEAFF.

J is TRBJ2-2 and V is TRBV6-6, with 12 bases matching TRBD1. The junction had 4 bases not matched to a gene; V was cut back by 6 bases and J by 8 bases. Germline V lookup: CDR1 MNHNY, CDR2 SVGAGI (reference sequence). CDR3 length: 14 amino acids. The CDR3 DNA reads as TGTGCCAGCAGCCGGGACAGGGGGCGAGGGGAGCTGTTTTTT. It codes for CASSRDRGRGELFF.

The chain has TRBV15 and TRBJ2-5; the match to TRBD2 covers 10 bases. This CDR3 region has 15 residues. J gave up 5 bases and V 6 bases, and 9 bases lay outside the gene matches. Germline V lookup: CDR1 LNHNV, CDR2 YYDKDF (reference sequence). For the CDR3, the DNA is TGTGCCACCAGGGCGACTAGCGGGCAAAAGGAGACCCAGTACTTC. Protein sequence: CATRATSGQKETQYF.

V gene TRBV13 combines with J gene TRBJ1-6; D uncertain. Trimming removed 5 bases from V and 9 bases from J, with 23 bases in between. CDR3 length equals 17 residues. CDR1 and CDR2 (germline): PRHDT, FYEKMQ (reference sequence). Here the CDR3 reads CASSTLGVPGVSSPLHF. CDR3 bases: TGTGCCAGCAGCACCCTGGGCGTCCCCGGGGTTAGTTCACCCCTCCACTTT.

The V gene is TRBV14, the J gene TRBJ2-1, with TRBD1 matching over 8 bases. Germline trimming cut 5 bases from V and 6 bases from J; bases unmatched to any gene: 9. The CDR3 is 15 residues long. Germline V gives CDR1 SGHDN, CDR2 FVKESK. DNA of the CDR3: TGTGCCAGCAGCTCCCTGGGACAGGAAGGCAATGAGCAGTTCTTC. Translation gives CASSSLGQEGNEQFF.

This chain connects TRBV7-9 to TRBJ2-7; D is possibly TRBD1 (6 bases). From germline, CDR1 is SEHNR and CDR2 FQNEAQ (reference sequence). V lost 4 bases and J lost 5, with 9 bases in between. This CDR3 spans 12 amino acids. The CDR3 reads CASSWGHNEQYF. In nucleotides, the CDR3 is TGTGCCAGCAGCTGGGGACATAACGAGCAGTACTTC.

The chain links TRBV7-8 to TRBJ2-3, with 9 bases lining up with TRBD2. Per germline, CDR1 SGHVS and CDR2 FQNEAQ. The CDR3 has 16 amino acids. Unmatched junction bases numbered 7, after V lost 4 bases and J lost 2 bases. CDR3: CASSSQAGGSTDTQYF. The CDR3 DNA is TGTGCCAGCAGCTCCCAAGCGGGGGGATCCACAGATACGCAGTATTTT.

The rearrangement links TRBV5-1 to TRBJ2-1; 10 positions agree with TRBD1. The CDR3 is 15 residues long. J gave up 3 bases and V 2 bases, and 2 bases lay outside the gene matches. Germline assignment: CDR1 SGHRS and CDR2 YFSETQ. The CDR3, as DNA: TGCGCCAGCAGCTTCGGACAGGGGGACTACAATGAGCAGTTCTTC. Its protein is CASSFGQGDYNEQFF. The variable domain in full, completed from reference TRBV5-1 and TRBJ2-1, reads KAGVTQTPRYLIKTRGQQVTLSCSPISGHRSVSWYQQTPGQGLQFLFEYFSETQRNKGNFPGRFSGRQFSNSRSEMNVSTLELGDSALYLCASSFGQGDYNEQFFGPGTRLTVL.

The gene calls are TRBV2 and TRBJ1-4, with D maybe TRBD1 (5 bases). Germline CDR1 is SNHLY and CDR2 is FYNNEI. The CDR3 sequence is 15 residues long. The V and J ends lost 3 bases and 8 bases respectively, with 16 bases between them. The CDR3, as DNA: TGTGCCAGCAGTGATTTGGGGCGGCTGACCGAAAAACTGTTTTTT. This sequence encodes CASSDLGRLTEKLFF.

The rearrangement joins TRBV11-2 to TRBJ2-7; tentative D call: TRBD1 (6 bases). Deletions cut 6 bases from V and 3 bases from J, with 12 bases between. There are 13 residues in the CDR3. Germline V gene lookup returns CDR1 SGHAT and CDR2 FQNNGV. The CDR3, as DNA: TGTGCCAGCAGTTCAACAGGGCTCTACGAGCAGTACTTC. Encoded protein: CASSSTGLYEQYF.

The V call is TRBV19, the J call TRBJ1-6; D is perhaps TRBD1 (5 bases). The CDR3 consists of 17 residues. V was clipped by 5 bases and J by 9 bases, with 23 bases between them. The V gene's germline CDR1 is LNHDA and CDR2 SQIVND (reference sequence). The CDR3 here is CASSPVIWDFGSSPLHF. The DNA for the CDR3 is TGTGCCAGTAGTCCCGTTATATGGGACTTCGGTAGTTCACCCCTCCACTTT.

This chain links TRBV28 with TRBJ2-2, with 8 bases that match TRBD1. With V trimmed by 4 bases and J by 1 base, 5 bases remained unmatched. The CDR3 length is 16 residues. Looked up from germline, CDR1 is MDHEN and CDR2 is SYDVKM. CDR3 loop: CASSSDRGLNTGELFF. The CDR3 DNA sequence: TGTGCCAGCAGTTCAGACAGGGGTCTGAACACCGGGGAGCTGTTTTTT.

This chain joins TRBV6-5 and TRBJ1-4; no clear D gene. The CDR3 runs to 14 residues. V shed 6 bases and J shed 0 bases, with 8 bases lying between them. In germline, CDR1 is MNHEY, CDR2 SVGAGI. CDR3 DNA: TGTGCCAGCAGACAGACCTCAACTAATGAAAAACTGTTTTTT. Translation: CASRQTSTNEKLFF.